This is a list of T cell receptor beta chains from one sample in a study of blood T cell repertoires in COVID-19. The assay was immunoSEQ multiplex PCR, and TCRdb's table has in-frame clones only and misses some. This repertoire shows about 230,000 clones, less than 85% found once; its top ten account for approximately 2.6%. The sequenced sample was peripheral blood. The receptors here all came from a woman aged 70-85 years with active or convalescent COVID-19. The CDR3 runs from the conserved cysteine through the conserved F or W. The D gene is left open where the match is weak. Only part of the rows carry a size: once, few, many, or a class if the clone is expanded.

J	size	D	V	CDR3	DNA
TRBJ1-2	-	TRBD1	TRBV29-1	CSSRTGAGYGYTF	TGCAGCTCTCGTACAGGGGCGGGCTATGGCTACACCTTC
TRBJ1-4	-	TRBD1	TRBV4-3	CASSQAPAGTGGEKLFF	TGCGCCAGCAGCCAAGCTCCAGCCGGGACAGGGGGTGAAAAACTGTTTTTT
TRBJ1-1	-	-	TRBV19	CASSTRVTEAFF	TGTGCCAGTAGTACCAGGGTCACTGAAGCTTTCTTT
TRBJ2-7	-	-	TRBV28	CASSFSLGAREQYF	TGTGCCAGCAGTTTCTCCCTGGGGGCCCGCGAGCAGTACTTC
TRBJ2-4	once	-	TRBV4-1	CASSQGGMAKNIQYF	TGCGCCAGCAGCCAAGGGGGCATGGCCAAAAACATTCAGTACTTC
TRBJ1-2	-	-	TRBV27	CASSLDGTWGVWYGYTF	TGTGCCAGCAGTTTAGATGGGACATGGGGAGTATGGTATGGCTACACCTTC
TRBJ2-3	-	-	TRBV7-2	CASSLGHYPTDTQYF	TGTGCCAGCAGCTTAGGGCACTACCCCACAGATACGCAGTATTTT
TRBJ2-5	-	-	TRBV11-2	CASSLPAGPQETQYF	TGTGCCAGCAGCTTACCGGCAGGTCCCCAAGAGACCCAGTACTTC
TRBJ2-5	-	TRBD2	TRBV5-4	CASSLGLDQETQYF	TGTGCCAGCAGCTTAGGACTAGACCAAGAGACCCAGTACTTC
TRBJ1-4	-	-	TRBV5-1	CASSAGLTNEKLFF	TGCGCCAGCAGCGCGGGGTTGACTAATGAAAAACTGTTTTTT
TRBJ1-5	-	TRBD1	TRBV28	CASRSPQGANQPQHF	TGTGCCAGCAGGAGCCCTCAGGGGGCCAATCAGCCCCAGCATTTT
TRBJ1-1	few	TRBD1	TRBV15	CATSSRGPGEAFF	TGTGCCACCAGCAGCAGGGGGCCGGGTGAAGCTTTCTTT
TRBJ1-5	-	-	TRBV2	CASSVRQDNQPQHF	TGTGCCAGCAGTGTTCGGCAGGACAATCAGCCCCAGCATTTT
TRBJ2-3	-	TRBD2	TRBV11-2	CASSPGLDVTDTQYF	TGTGCCAGCAGCCCGGGACTAGATGTCACAGATACGCAGTATTTT
TRBJ2-2	-	-	TRBV3-1/TRBV3-2	CAAQDLGSAGELFF	TGTGCCGCCCAGGACCTCGGGAGTGCCGGGGAGCTGTTTTTT
TRBJ1-5	-	-	TRBV4-2	CASSQVDRTNQPQHF	TGTGCCAGCAGCCAAGTAGACAGGACCAATCAGCCCCAGCATTTT
TRBJ1-1	-	-	TRBV6-5	CASSKHTANTEAFF	TGTGCCAGCAGCAAACATACAGCTAACACTGAAGCTTTCTTT
TRBJ2-7	-	TRBD2	TRBV10-2	CASSEVAREDGEQYF	TGCGCCAGCAGTGAGGTCGCGCGGGAGGATGGCGAGCAGTACTTC
TRBJ1-1	-	-	TRBV10-3	CAISEYRGTEAFF	TGTGCCATCAGTGAGTATAGGGGCACTGAAGCTTTCTTT
TRBJ1-3	-	-	TRBV4-1	CASSQVGGGFSGNTIYF	TGCGCCAGCAGCCAAGTAGGGGGTGGCTTCTCTGGAAACACCATATATTTT
TRBJ1-4	-	TRBD1	TRBV27	CASSFQGAGEKLFF	TGTGCCAGCAGTTTTCAGGGGGCGGGAGAAAAACTGTTTTTT
TRBJ1-6	-	-	TRBV5-4	CASSLQGGNSPLHF	TGTGCCAGCAGCTTGCAGGGTGGGAATTCACCCCTCCACTTT
TRBJ2-5	-	-	TRBV6-5	CASSYETVPQETQYF	TGTGCCAGCAGTTACGAGACAGTTCCTCAAGAGACCCAGTACTTC
TRBJ2-4	-	-	TRBV2	CASSEQGAGDIQYF	TGTGCCAGCAGTGAACAGGGGGCGGGGGACATTCAGTACTTC
TRBJ2-5	few	TRBD2	TRBV24-1	CATRGSGETQYF	TGTGCCACCCGCGGGAGCGGGGAGACCCAGTACTTC
TRBJ1-3	once	-	TRBV20-1	CSAEQGNTIYF	TGCAGTGCGGAACAGGGAAACACCATATATTTT
TRBJ2-5	few	TRBD2	TRBV7-9	CASSWGGQETQYF	TGTGCCAGCAGCTGGGGGGGGCAAGAGACCCAGTACTTC
TRBJ2-1	-	-	TRBV15	CATSRQVLDNEQFF	TGTGCCACCAGCAGACAGGTTTTGGACAATGAGCAGTTCTTC
TRBJ2-3	-	TRBD2	TRBV7-2	CASRRRRLAGEGDTQYF	TGTGCCAGCAGACGTCGAAGACTAGCGGGAGAGGGAGATACGCAGTATTTT
TRBJ1-4	-	-	TRBV6-2/TRBV6-3	CASSRDRRNEKLFF	TGTGCCAGCAGCCGCGACAGGAGAAATGAAAAACTGTTTTTT
TRBJ1-2	-	-	TRBV30	CAWSGQGKSETYGYTF	TGTGCCTGGAGTGGTCAGGGGAAGTCAGAGACCTATGGCTACACCTTC
TRBJ2-7	-	TRBD2	TRBV18	CASSTTSGGHSYEQYF	TGTGCCAGCTCAACTACTAGCGGGGGGCACTCCTACGAGCAGTACTTC
TRBJ1-3	-	TRBD1	TRBV5-1	CASSPGQAENTIYF	TGCGCCAGCTCCCCGGGACAGGCGGAAAACACCATATATTTT
TRBJ2-5	-	TRBD1	TRBV2	CASSGQGLKTQYF	TGTGCCAGCTCGGGACAGGGATTGAAGACCCAGTACTTC
TRBJ1-2	-	-	TRBV3-1/TRBV3-2	CASSQDGNSGYTF	TGTGCCAGCAGCCAGGATGGTAACAGCGGCTACACCTTC
TRBJ2-7	-	TRBD1	TRBV27	CASRPTGGDEQYF	TGTGCCAGCAGACCGACAGGGGGGGACGAGCAGTACTTC
TRBJ1-4	-	TRBD1	TRBV2	CASSAQGMNNEKLFF	TGTGCCAGCAGTGCACAGGGGATGAACAATGAAAAACTGTTTTTT
TRBJ2-6	-	TRBD1	TRBV10-3	CAISDIIGTGGFGANVLTF	TGTGCCATCAGTGATATAATCGGGACAGGGGGCTTCGGGGCCAACGTCCTGACTTTC
TRBJ1-2	-	-	TRBV5-3	CARSRTEGWYGYTF	TGTGCCAGAAGCCGGACAGAGGGATGGTATGGCTACACCTTC
TRBJ2-7	-	TRBD1	TRBV6-5	CATSVEGQGRYEQYF	TGTGCCACGTCCGTTGAGGGACAGGGTCGATACGAGCAGTACTTC
TRBJ2-1	-	-	TRBV4-3	CASSQEQALVDEQFF	TGCGCCAGCAGCCAAGAACAGGCTCTGGTGGATGAGCAGTTCTTC
TRBJ1-2	-	-	TRBV19	CASSIQLSVRAGYTF	TGTGCCAGTAGTATCCAACTATCGGTCAGGGCTGGCTACACCTTC
TRBJ2-1	-	-	TRBV11-2	CASSLELGPYNEQFF	TGTGCCAGCAGCTTAGAACTGGGGCCATACAATGAGCAGTTCTTC
TRBJ2-7	once	-	TRBV5-1	CASSLGPGDDTYEQYF	TGCGCCAGCAGCTTGGGACCGGGGGACGATACCTACGAGCAGTACTTC
TRBJ2-4	-	-	TRBV30	CAWSPGHGKNIQYF	TGTGCCTGGAGTCCGGGACACGGCAAAAACATTCAGTACTTC
TRBJ1-1	-	-	TRBV5-1	CASSRESGTEAFF	TGCGCCAGCAGCCGCGAGTCGGGAACTGAAGCTTTCTTT
TRBJ2-3	-	TRBD2	TRBV5-1	CASSLALAGGKGTDTQYF	TGCGCCAGCAGCTTGGCTTTAGCGGGGGGGAAGGGCACAGATACGCAGTATTTT
TRBJ1-2	few	-	TRBV29-1	CSVAAGNYGYTF	TGCAGCGTCGCGGCAGGGAACTATGGCTACACCTTC